This T cell receptor (beta chain) was documented in a study of preoperative IRX-2 immunotherapy in early breast cancer. Documented treatment: preoperative locoregional IRX-2 cytokine immunotherapy. Patients received preoperative, locoregional IRX-2 cytokine immunotherapy in a phase Ib study. In regard to this clone: One end of the junction is discordant with germline, which a read error may explain.

Profiled with immunoSEQ multiplex PCR; TCRdb holds only in-frame clones, not every one. Of over 25,000 clones in the sample, around 83% were seen once. Germline-derived CDR1 and CDR2 are MNHGY and SAAAGT. The CDR3 contains 12 residues. This receptor was obtained from a human donor with breast cancer. The source material was lymph node tissue, sampled from a patient treated with IRX-2 immunotherapy. The chain joins TRBV6-8 to TRBJ1-1; the match to TRBD1 covers 9 bases. CDR3 bases: TGTGCCAGCAGTTACCCGGGACAGGGAGAGATCTTT. Its translation is CASSYPGQGEIF.